This T cell receptor beta chain was profiled in a study of T cells in Graves' hyperthyroidism and ophthalmopathy. Study outcomes and limitations: Stable hyperthyroidism was told apart from ophthalmopathy by a model built on 13 V-J features.

Amplification yielded TCR beta CDR3 regions, with RNA transcripts as the source. With the HTBI primer set, the TCR CDR3 went through a first round of RT-PCR. TCRdb re-analysed the multiplex PCR reads in MiXCR, keeping a single row per CDR3 protein. This table holds some 350,000 distinct CDR3 sequences, 25% found once. V lost 5 bases and J lost 4, with 18 bases in between. CDR3 length: 16 amino acids. Germline V CDR1 and CDR2: LNHDA, SQIVND (reference sequence). In its sample, this clonotype was seen a few times. Its antigen is unknown. In patients aged 18 to 65, hyperthyroidism was newly diagnosed, with duration under 2 months. The study based diagnoses on clinical symptoms, serum thyroxine and TRAb, thyroid ultrasound and orbital computed tomography.

Sample: blood. The receptor comes from a man aged 50 to 59 with Graves' hyperthyroidism. The chain joins TRBV19 to TRBJ2-1, with D tentatively TRBD1 (7 bases). The CDR3 DNA sequence: TGTGCCAGTAGTCGGGGCCAGGGGGGACCGTACAATGAGCAGTTCTTC. Translating it yields CASSRGQGGPYNEQFF. Looking up the rest from reference TRBV19 and TRBJ2-1 gives the full variable domain: DGGITQSPKYLFRKEGQNVTLSCEQNLNHDAMYWYRQDPGQGLRLIYYSQIVNDFQKGDIAEGYSVSREKKESFPLTVTSAQKNPTAFYLCASSRGQGGPYNEQFFGPGTRLTVL.